Each of the 16 T cell receptor beta chains below was sequenced from the same sample in a study of blood T cells in healthy people across ages. Combining a sample-barcoded 5' primer with a J-beta primer mix, a second PCR ran for roughly 7 to 12 cycles. A single record per CDR3 protein comes from TCRdb applying MiXCR to the 5' RACE reads. The sample gives hundreds of thousands of distinct CDR3 sequences, 40% to 50% of which show up once; approximately 20% is in the top ten. Material: blood. These receptors came from a man in his 60s in good health.

CDR3 protein: CASSLGGVTNQPQHF. The CDR3 nucleotides are TGCGCCAGCAGCTTGGGTGGGGTGACTAATCAGCCCCAGCATTTT. This rearrangement joins TRBV5-1 to TRBJ1-5; D unresolved. Trimming shortened V by 0 bases and J by 4 bases, and 11 bases separated the two germline ends. The CDR3 totals 15 residues. Germline-derived CDR1 and CDR2 are SGHRS and YFSETQ.

This clonotype was found many times. This chain connects TRBV12-3 or TRBV12-4 to TRBJ2-6; TRBD1 agrees at 8 bases. V gave up 5 bases and J gave up 4 bases; unmatched junction bases: 7. This CDR3 region has 16 residues. Here the CDR3 reads CASSLRGLRGANVLTF. Written as DNA, the CDR3 is TGTGCCAGCAGTCTCAGGGGGCTGAGAGGGGCCAACGTCCTGACTTTC.

The V and J genes are TRBV27 and TRBJ2-7; 9 bases are a match to TRBD1. The ends lost 3 bases at V and 1 base at J; junction bases unmatched: 19. The CDR3 is 20 amino acids. The germline V gene has CDR1 MNHEY and CDR2 SMNVEV (reference sequence). In nucleotides, the CDR3 is TGTGCCAGCAGTTTGCCGCCGGGACAGGGTTCCTACTACAGGTCCTACGAGCAGTACTTC. Its translation: CASSLPPGQGSYYRSYEQYF.

This chain joins TRBV19 and TRBJ1-6, with 8 nucleotides matching TRBD1. V gave up 5 bases and J gave up 8 bases; unmatched junction bases: 8. The CDR3 sequence is 15 residues long. From germline, CDR1 is LNHDA and CDR2 SQIVND (reference sequence). The DNA of the CDR3 is TGTGCCAGTAGTGTCGGACAGGGTCTGGATTCACCCCTCCACTTT. Translating gives CASSVGQGLDSPLHF.

This rearrangement joins TRBV10-3 to TRBJ1-5; unclear D gene. This CDR3 is built from 15 residues. Trimming cost V 0 bases and J 3 bases, with 9 bases left between them. The germline gives CDR1 ENHRY, CDR2 SYGVKD. CDR3: CAISESTRINQPQHF. CDR3 sequence (DNA): TGTGCCATCAGTGAGTCGACAAGGATCAATCAGCCCCAGCATTTT.

The chain carries TRBV7-2 and TRBJ2-1, with TRBD2 matching over 9 bases. This CDR3 is 13 amino acids long. V was pared by 4 bases and J by 5 bases, with 0 bases of the junction left unmatched. The germline V gene has CDR1 SGHTA and CDR2 FQGNSA. This CDR3 is CASSSSGNNEQFF. The CDR3, as DNA: TGTGCCAGCAGCTCTAGCGGGAACAATGAGCAGTTCTTC.

The rearrangement links TRBV19 to TRBJ2-6; D unclear. The CDR3 length is 16 residues. Germline CDR1 and CDR2: LNHDA and SQIVND (reference sequence). Trimming cost V 7 bases and J 0 bases, with 13 bases left between them. The CDR3 here is CASTNGHSSGANVLTF. The DNA for the CDR3 is TGTGCCAGTACCAATGGGCATAGCTCTGGGGCCAACGTCCTGACTTTC.

The chain uses TRBV20-1 and TRBJ1-4; a possible D gene is TRBD1 (5 bases). CDR3 length equals 15 residues. From germline, CDR1 is DFQATT and CDR2 SNEGSKA (reference sequence). V was clipped by 0 bases and J by 4 bases, with 12 bases between them. The CDR3 DNA follows: TGCAGTGCTAGAGATCGGGGGACGGATAATGAAAAACTGTTTTTT. Residues: CSARDRGTDNEKLFF.

The chain combines TRBV4-3 with TRBJ2-4; D is possibly TRBD2 (6 bases). The end of the DNA fits TRBJ2-7 better, so the J call may be wrong. The CDR3 is 14 residues long. The germline V gene has CDR1 LGHNA and CDR2 YSLEER. This CDR3 reads CASSPAGLLGEQYF. The CDR3 nucleotides read TGCGCCAGTAGTCCCGCGGGGCTATTAGGCGAGCAGTACTTC.

The chain has TRBV6-2 or TRBV6-3 and TRBJ1-1, with 10 bases identical to TRBD1. Per germline, CDR1 MNHEY and CDR2 SVGEGT. Trimming took 2 bases from V and 3 from J; bases not matched to a gene: 18. CDR3 length: 20 residues. As DNA, the CDR3 is TGTGCCAGCAGTTACCCCATTCCGGGACAGGGGACATGGGAGGACACTGAAGCTTTCTTT. This sequence encodes CASSYPIPGQGTWEDTEAFF.

The chain is built from TRBV20-1 and TRBJ2-6; no firm D call. V dropped 2 bases and J dropped 0 bases, with 17 bases sitting between them. CDR3 length: 18 residues. The germline CDR1 and CDR2 sequences are DFQATT and SNEGSKA (reference sequence). CDR3 sequence (DNA): TGCAGTGCTAGACCCTCTACAGCTGTATTCTCTGGGGCCAACGTCCTGACTTTC. Protein sequence: CSARPSTAVFSGANVLTF.

The V and J genes are TRBV7-2 and TRBJ2-7, with TRBD1 matching over 7 bases. V lost 2 bases to trimming and J lost 5 bases; unmatched junction nucleotides: 6. CDR1 SGHTA and CDR2 FQGNSA come from the germline V gene. The CDR3 runs 14 residues. The CDR3 region is CASSLLGGNDEQYF. CDR3 sequence (DNA): TGTGCCAGCAGCTTATTAGGGGGCAACGACGAGCAGTACTTC.

This clonotype has more than one count but fewer than ten. The chain employs TRBV20-1 and TRBJ2-5; 11 bases fit TRBD1. The J segment lost 3 bases and the V segment lost 5 bases, leaving 2 bases of the junction unmatched. CDR1 and CDR2 from the germline V gene are DFQATT and SNEGSKA (reference sequence). This CDR3 spans 13 amino acids. In nucleotides, the CDR3 is TGCAGTGCTCGGACAGGGGGCAAAGAGACCCAGTACTTC. Translation: CSARTGGKETQYF.

This clonotype was seen more than once but under ten times. The CDR3 reads CSVYRGETNEQFF. CDR3 in DNA: TGCAGTGTGTACCGGGGGGAAACGAATGAGCAGTTCTTC. V and J are TRBV20-1 and TRBJ2-1, with 7 bases matching TRBD2. The V gene end was trimmed by 7 bases and the J gene end by 7 bases; junction bases not matched to a gene: 10. This CDR3 has 13 amino acids. From germline, CDR1 is DFQATT and CDR2 SNEGSKA (reference sequence).

This chain joins TRBV3-1 and TRBJ1-1; the D is unclear. Germline V gene lookup returns CDR1 LGHDT and CDR2 YNNKEL (reference sequence). This CDR3 spans 12 amino acids. The ends were cut back, 0 bases at V and 8 bases at J, with 7 bases in the middle. The CDR3 DNA is TGTGCCAGCAGCCAAGATGATAGGGAAGCTTTCTTT. Translating it yields CASSQDDREAFF.

The CDR3 region has the DNA TGTGCCAGCAGTTCGATGTTACTGAGCTCCTACAATGAGCAGTTCTTC. Translating gives CASSSMLLSSYNEQFF. V is TRBV6-2 or TRBV6-3 and J is TRBJ2-1; D is unclear. V lost 4 bases and J lost 0, with 13 bases in between. This CDR3 has 16 residues. Germline V lookup: CDR1 MNHEY, CDR2 SVGEGT.